The following is a T cell receptor beta chain sequence with its context. The antigen is undetermined. CDR3 size: 15 residues. The V gene's germline CDR1 is KGHSH and CDR2 LQKENI. The J segment lost 3 bases and the V segment lost 1 base, leaving 5 bases of the junction unmatched. The data stem from a study of T cell responses to AZD1222 COVID-19 vaccine. Overall study: Second-dose intervals of approximately 4 or approximately 12 weeks were pooled. Broader study findings: Spike was spanned by vaccine-associated CD4 TCRs, with dominance at 160-218 and 743-854. Sampling captured repertoires only after the peak T cell response. The study identified only six AZD1222 recipients as seropositive at baseline.

TCRdb keeps only in-frame clones here, not all; method: immunoSEQ multiplex PCR. Among over 85,000 clones listed, about nine tenths were seen once. This receptor was identified in an adult in good health. The V gene is TRBV18, the J gene TRBJ1-1, with 7 bases identical to TRBD1. Specimen: peripheral blood, collected on day 0 of AZD1222 vaccination. CDR3 sequence: CASSPLVRGDTEAFF. In DNA, the CDR3 is TGTGCCAGCTCACCACTAGTCAGGGGGGACACTGAAGCTTTCTTT.